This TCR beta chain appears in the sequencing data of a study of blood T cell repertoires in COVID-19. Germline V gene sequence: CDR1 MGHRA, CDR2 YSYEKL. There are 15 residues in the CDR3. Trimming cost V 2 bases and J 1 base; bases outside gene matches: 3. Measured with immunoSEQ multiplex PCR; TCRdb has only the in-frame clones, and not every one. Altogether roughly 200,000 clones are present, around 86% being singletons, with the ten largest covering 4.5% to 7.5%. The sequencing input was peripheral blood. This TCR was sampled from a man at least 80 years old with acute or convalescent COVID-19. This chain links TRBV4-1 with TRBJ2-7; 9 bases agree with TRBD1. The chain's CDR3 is CASSQPGTGSYEQYF. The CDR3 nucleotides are TGCGCCAGCAGCCAACCCGGGACAGGGTCCTACGAGCAGTACTTC.